The 18 T cell receptor beta chains presented below share a single source sample, sequenced in a study of blood T cell repertoires in COVID-19. The table came from immunoSEQ multiplex PCR; TCRdb's copy has only in-frame clones and leaves some out. Here the sample spans under 85,000 clones, approximately 80% being singletons. Sequenced input: peripheral blood. All receptors come from a man under 40 with COVID-19, enrolled during active disease.

The V call is TRBV12-3 or TRBV12-4, the J call TRBJ2-5, with 7 bases lining up with TRBD1. The CDR3 spans 12 residues. Trimming took 6 bases from V and 5 from J; bases not matched to a gene: 3. The CDR3 DNA is TGTGCCAGCAGCCAGACAGGGGAGACCCAGTACTTC. Its translation: CASSQTGETQYF.

V and J are TRBV7-9 and TRBJ1-5; D ambiguous. This CDR3 spans 12 amino acids. CDR1 and CDR2 from the germline V gene are SEHNR and FQNEAQ (reference sequence). The germline V and J ends were trimmed by 1 base and 7 bases, with 5 bases remaining between them. The CDR3 reads CASSLGHQPQHF. DNA of the CDR3: TGTGCCAGCAGCTTAGGGCACCAGCCCCAGCATTTT.

This clone was counted once. The chain couples TRBV10-3 to TRBJ2-2; possibly TRBD1 for D (5 bases). The CDR3 has 14 amino acids. V gave up 3 bases and J gave up 2 bases, with 7 bases separating them. The germline V gene encodes CDR1 ENHRY and CDR2 SYGVKD. The CDR3 DNA is TGTGCCATCAGTGACAGGGCCAACACCGGGGAGCTGTTTTTT. Amino acids: CAISDRANTGELFF.

The chain has TRBV28 and TRBJ1-1, with D possibly being TRBD1 (5 bases). Trimming took 2 bases from V and 5 from J, leaving 15 bases between them. This CDR3 contains 15 residues. Germline values: CDR1 MDHEN, CDR2 SYDVKM. CDR3: CASSLTQGLSTEAFF. The CDR3 DNA reads as TGTGCCAGCAGTTTAACCCAGGGACTATCGACTGAAGCTTTCTTT.

This clone appeared a few times. The V gene is TRBV6-2 or TRBV6-3, the J gene TRBJ2-1; possible D gene TRBD2, 6 bases. In germline, CDR1 is MNHEY, CDR2 SVGEGT. This CDR3 region has 15 residues. V lost 5 bases to trimming and J lost 0 bases, with 11 bases between them. CDR3 coding DNA: TGTGCCAGCAGTGACAGCGGGTTCTCCTACAATGAGCAGTTCTTC. The encoded protein is CASSDSGFSYNEQFF.

This sequence joins TRBV7-2 and TRBJ2-3; 13 nucleotides agree with TRBD2. With V trimmed by 4 bases and J by 13 bases, 5 bases remained unmatched. The CDR3 runs to 13 residues. Germline lookup yields CDR1 SGHTA and CDR2 FQGNSA. The CDR3 DNA reads TGTGCCAGCAGCTCACCGGGACTAGCGGGAAAGTATTTT. This sequence encodes CASSSPGLAGKYF.

The rearrangement joins TRBV18 to TRBJ1-1, with TRBD1 matching 7 bases. Germline assignment: CDR1 KGHSH and CDR2 LQKENI. This CDR3 is built from 15 residues. V was pared by 3 bases and J by 2 bases, with 6 bases of the junction left unmatched. For the CDR3, the DNA is TGTGCCAGCTCACCCCAAAGACAGGGCAACACTGAAGCTTTCTTT. Its translation is CASSPQRQGNTEAFF.

On this clone itself: Other DNA sequences in this specimen translate into the identical CDR3. The genes are TRBV19 and TRBJ1-5; D is possibly TRBD1 (6 bases). This CDR3 is 15 amino acids long. The germline V gene encodes CDR1 LNHDA and CDR2 SQIVND (reference sequence). Trimming stripped 7 bases from V and 4 bases from J, with 17 bases between. The CDR3 loop reads CASMLGGGGNQPQHF. In DNA form, the CDR3 reads TGTGCCAGTATGCTTGGGGGGGGCGGGAATCAGCCCCAGCATTTT.

The chain employs TRBV30 and TRBJ2-7; D is perhaps TRBD1 (5 bases). This CDR3 contains 11 residues. V lost 7 bases and J lost 9, with 16 bases in between. In germline, CDR1 is GTSNPN, CDR2 SVGIG (reference sequence). The CDR3 here is CAFQGDLGQYF. CDR3 nucleotides: TGTGCCTTTCAGGGTGACCTCGGGCAGTACTTC. Full variable domain (missing parts from reference TRBV30 and TRBJ2-7): SQTIHQWPATLVQPVGSPLSLECTVEGTSNPNLYWYRQAAGRGLQLLFYSVGIGQISSEVPQNLSASRPQDRQFILSSKKLLLSDSGFYLCAFQGDLGQYFGPGTRLTVT.

This rearrangement joins TRBV24-1 to TRBJ2-7, with 10 positions matching TRBD2. The ends lost 4 bases at V and 3 bases at J; junction bases unmatched: 8. Germline values: CDR1 KGHDR, CDR2 SFDVKD. The CDR3 length is 16 residues. This chain's CDR3 is CATSDPSASGSYEQYF. CDR3 DNA: TGTGCCACCAGTGACCCGTCGGCTAGCGGGAGCTACGAGCAGTACTTC.

The chain carries TRBV12-3 or TRBV12-4 and TRBJ1-2; perhaps TRBD1 as D (5 bases). The germline V and J ends were trimmed by 4 bases and 9 bases, with 15 bases remaining between them. The CDR3 contains 13 residues. The CDR3 loop reads CASSSSSTARYTF. The CDR3 DNA reads TGTGCCAGCAGTTCCTCGTCGACAGCCCGCTACACCTTC.

V is TRBV23-1 and J is TRBJ2-5; the D is unclear. TRBV23-1 is marked as an open reading frame, function uncertain. CDR3 length: 15 residues. Trimming pared 0 bases from V and 1 base from J, leaving 9 bases between. CDR3 coding DNA: TGCGCCAGCAGTCAATCGTGGAGATTCCAAGAGACCCAGTACTTC. Its protein is CASSQSWRFQETQYF.

This chain links TRBV5-3 with TRBJ2-4; 9 nucleotides align to TRBD1. TRBV5-3 carries the ORF label, with uncertain function. The V and J ends lost 1 base and 0 bases, in that order; junction bases with no gene match: 5. This CDR3 region has 17 residues. CDR3 region: CARSLSRDREAKNIQYF. In DNA form, the CDR3 reads TGTGCCAGAAGCTTGAGCCGGGACAGGGAAGCCAAAAACATTCAGTACTTC.

The chain has TRBV9 and TRBJ2-2; TRBD1 matches 8 bases. V lost 3 bases and J lost 5; bases outside the gene matches: 3. CDR3 length equals 14 residues. Germline CDR1 and CDR2: SGDLS and YYNGEE. CDR3 nucleotides: TGTGCCAGCAGCGGGCAGGGGGCAACCGGGGAGCTGTTTTTT. Its protein is CASSGQGATGELFF.

CDR3 loop: CASSTGGSGNTIYF. The CDR3 region has the DNA TGTGCCAGCTCAACAGGGGGAAGTGGAAACACCATATATTTT. This chain uses TRBV18 with TRBJ1-3; TRBD1 matches at 8 bases. The germline V gene has CDR1 KGHSH and CDR2 LQKENI. With V trimmed by 5 bases and J by 3 bases, 3 bases remained unmatched. CDR3 length equals 14 residues.

The chain recombines TRBV24-1 with TRBJ2-7, with TRBD1 matching over 9 bases. Germline CDR1 reads KGHDR; CDR2 reads SFDVKD. J gave up 4 bases and V 4 bases, and 7 bases lay outside the gene matches. The CDR3 extends over 15 amino acids. DNA for the CDR3: TGTGCCACCAGTGAAACGACAGGGGGGAAATACGAGCAGTACTTC. It translates to CATSETTGGKYEQYF.

The rearrangement uses TRBV27 and TRBJ1-2; 8 bases agree with TRBD1. From germline, CDR1 is MNHEY and CDR2 SMNVEV (reference sequence). The V segment lost 5 bases and the J segment 7 bases; nucleotides outside the gene matches: 9. The CDR3 is 14 amino acids. The CDR3 loop is CASSPRDRTSGYTF. Here the CDR3 DNA reads TGTGCCAGCAGTCCCCGGGACAGGACTTCTGGCTACACCTTC.

This rearrangement joins TRBV6-5 to TRBJ1-1; TRBD1 aligns across 9 bases. The CDR3 runs to 15 residues. J lost 4 bases, V lost 5 bases, and 8 bases had no gene match. The germline V gene has CDR1 MNHEY and CDR2 SVGAGI. In nucleotides, the CDR3 is TGTGCCAGCAGTACCGACGTGACAGGGGGCACTGAAGCTTTCTTT. Protein: CASSTDVTGGTEAFF.